This T cell receptor (beta chain) is drawn from a study of post-analysis software for immune sequencing data. Study in general: Secondary progressive, relapsing-remitting and progressive-relapsing multiple sclerosis were among the included disease courses. Study outcomes and limitations: The five TRBV segments detected at higher frequency in patients than in controls included TRBV5-6, TRBV5-1 and TRBV20-1. Compared against controls, patients with multiple sclerosis displayed significantly lower normalized Chao1 diversity. F measure clustering grouped samples strongly by preparation batch.

TCR beta cDNA libraries had unique molecular identifiers. From around 1 to 10 million T cells, around 500,000 cDNA molecules were obtained. TCRdb ran MiXCR on the PCR reads and lists one entry per CDR3 protein. Here the sample spans 600,000 to 700,000 distinct CDR3 sequences, 55% to 70% being singletons. A word on this clonotype: The antigen is not known.

V dropped 5 bases and J dropped 8; count of bases not matched to a gene: 4. Germline V lookup: CDR1 SGHVS, CDR2 FQNEAQ. This CDR3 has 13 amino acids. The chain recombines TRBV7-8 with TRBJ2-1, with 9 nucleotides matching TRBD2. The sequence derives from a girl under 10 years old with multiple sclerosis. Sequencing was done on a sample of blood. CDR3 residues: CASSRSGGHEQFF. The DNA of the CDR3 is TGTGCCAGCAGCCGAAGCGGGGGGCATGAGCAGTTCTTC. Supplemented by reference TRBV7-8 and TRBJ2-1, the full variable domain reads GAGVSQSPRYKVAKRGQDVALRCDPISGHVSLFWYQQALGQGPEFLTYFQNEAQLDKSGLPSDRFFAERPEGSVSTLKIQRTQQEDSAVYLCASSRSGGHEQFFGPGTRLTVL.